This is a list of T cell receptor beta chains from one sample in a study of shared clonotypes between healthy human individuals. Generated by immunoSEQ multiplex PCR, the TCRdb table keeps only in-frame clones and is missing some. The sample lists about 600,000 clones; 97% were seen once. The sample consisted of naive CD4+ T cells sorted from blood. All receptors come from a woman aged 25 to 39 in good health. The CDR3 runs from the conserved cysteine through the conserved F or W.

j_gene	v_gene	CDR3aa
TRBJ2-1	TRBV19	CASSIEGVLNEQFF
TRBJ2-5	TRBV7-3	CASSLGALPTETQYF
TRBJ2-7	TRBV28	CASTPRGLALYEQYF
TRBJ2-7	TRBV28	CAIGGVAGVYEQYF
TRBJ2-2	TRBV15	CATSREQNTGELFF
TRBJ1-4	TRBV6-5	CASSPTGWGEKLFF
TRBJ2-7	TRBV10-3	CAISEGQGGPYEQYF
TRBJ2-3	TRBV4-1	CASSRQTSGSTDTQYF
TRBJ2-1	TRBV2	CASSRTSGRINEQFF
TRBJ1-5	TRBV30	CAWSLGANSNQPQHF
TRBJ2-1	TRBV5-4	CASSLDQDNEQFF
TRBJ2-3	TRBV2	CASSERQPLSTDTQYF
TRBJ2-7	TRBV20-1	CSARAGVKQYF
TRBJ2-1	TRBV6-1	CASSANNEQFF
TRBJ1-5	TRBV19	CASSTAGTGVGQPQHF
TRBJ2-1	TRBV6-4	CASSDPPYNEQFF
TRBJ2-5	TRBV29-1	CSVDTPGETQYF
TRBJ2-5	TRBV10-3	CAISDSGTEETQYF
TRBJ2-7	TRBV7-9	CASSPLGGISYEQYF
TRBJ1-5	TRBV28	CASSSGQGYSNQPQHF
TRBJ2-7	TRBV2	CASSEEGIRSYEQYF
TRBJ2-5	TRBV5-1	CASSLQGQETQYF
TRBJ1-1	TRBV28	CASSFATNTEAFF
TRBJ1-2	TRBV5-1	CASSLARDRVPYGYTF
TRBJ2-1	TRBV30	CASRELGRAYNEQFF
TRBJ2-4	TRBV28	CASSFVREWSKNIQYF